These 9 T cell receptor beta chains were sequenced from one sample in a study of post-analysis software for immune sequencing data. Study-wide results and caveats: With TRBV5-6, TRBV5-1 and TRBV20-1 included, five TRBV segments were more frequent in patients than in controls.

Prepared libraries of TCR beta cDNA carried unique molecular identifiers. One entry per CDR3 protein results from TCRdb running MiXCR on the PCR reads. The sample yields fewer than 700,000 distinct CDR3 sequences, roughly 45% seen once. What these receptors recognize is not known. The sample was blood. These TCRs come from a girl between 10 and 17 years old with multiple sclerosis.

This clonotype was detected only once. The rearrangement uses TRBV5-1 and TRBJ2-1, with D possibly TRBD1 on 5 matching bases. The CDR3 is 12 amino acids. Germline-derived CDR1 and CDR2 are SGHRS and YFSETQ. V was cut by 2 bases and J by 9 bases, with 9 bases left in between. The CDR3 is CASSFRDTEQFF. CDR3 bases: TGCGCCAGCAGCTTCAGGGATACTGAGCAGTTCTTC.

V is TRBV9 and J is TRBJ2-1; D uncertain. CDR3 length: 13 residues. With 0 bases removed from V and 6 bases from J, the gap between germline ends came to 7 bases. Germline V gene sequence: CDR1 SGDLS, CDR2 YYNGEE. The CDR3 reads CASSVGELNEQFF. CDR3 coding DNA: TGTGCCAGCAGCGTAGGTGAACTCAATGAGCAGTTCTTC. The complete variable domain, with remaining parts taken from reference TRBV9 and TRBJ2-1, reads DSGVTQTPKHLITATGQRVTLRCSPRSGDLSVYWYQQSLDQGLQFLIQYYNGEERAKGNILERFSAQQFPDLHSELNLSSLELGDSALYFCASSVGELNEQFFGPGTRLTVL.

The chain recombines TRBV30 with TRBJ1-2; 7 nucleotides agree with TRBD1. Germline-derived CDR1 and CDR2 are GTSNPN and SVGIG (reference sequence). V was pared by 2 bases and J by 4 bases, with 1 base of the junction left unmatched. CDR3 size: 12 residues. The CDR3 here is CAWSRQGYGYTF. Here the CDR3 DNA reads TGTGCCTGGAGTCGACAGGGCTATGGCTACACCTTC. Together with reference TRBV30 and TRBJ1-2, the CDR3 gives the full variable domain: SQTIHQWPATLVQPVGSPLSLECTVEGTSNPNLYWYRQAAGRGLQLLFYSVGIGQISSEVPQNLSASRPQDRQFILSSKKLLLSDSGFYLCAWSRQGYGYTFGSGTRLTVV.

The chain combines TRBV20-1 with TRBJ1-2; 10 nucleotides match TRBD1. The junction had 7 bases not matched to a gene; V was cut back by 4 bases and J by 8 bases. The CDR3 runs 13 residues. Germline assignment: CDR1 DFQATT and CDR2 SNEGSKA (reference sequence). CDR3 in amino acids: CSAIPGTGVGYTF. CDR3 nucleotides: TGCAGTGCTATCCCCGGGACAGGGGTCGGCTACACCTTC.

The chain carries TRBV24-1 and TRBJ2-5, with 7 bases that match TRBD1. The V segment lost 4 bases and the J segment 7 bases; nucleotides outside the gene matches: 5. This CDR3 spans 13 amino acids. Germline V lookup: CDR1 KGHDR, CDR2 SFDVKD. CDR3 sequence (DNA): TGTGCCACCAGTGACTGGACAGGTTTGACCCAGTACTTC. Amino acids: CATSDWTGLTQYF.

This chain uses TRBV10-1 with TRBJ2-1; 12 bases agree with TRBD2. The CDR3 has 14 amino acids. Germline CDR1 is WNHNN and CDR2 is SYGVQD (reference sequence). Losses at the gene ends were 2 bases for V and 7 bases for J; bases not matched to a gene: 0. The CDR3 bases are TGCGCCAGCAGTGAGACTAGCGGGAGGAATGAGCAGTTCTTC. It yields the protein CASSETSGRNEQFF.

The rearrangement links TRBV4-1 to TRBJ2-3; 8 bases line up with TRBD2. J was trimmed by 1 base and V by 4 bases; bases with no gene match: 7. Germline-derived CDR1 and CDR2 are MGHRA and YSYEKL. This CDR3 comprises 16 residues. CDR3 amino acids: CASSPHQAGGTDTQYF. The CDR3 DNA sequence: TGCGCCAGCAGCCCTCATCAAGCGGGGGGCACAGATACGCAGTATTTT.

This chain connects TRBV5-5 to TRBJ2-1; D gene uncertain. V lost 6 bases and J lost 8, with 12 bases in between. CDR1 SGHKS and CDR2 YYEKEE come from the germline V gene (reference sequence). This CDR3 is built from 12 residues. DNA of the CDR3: TGTGCCAGCAACCCTACCCAGGATGAGCAGTTCTTC. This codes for CASNPTQDEQFF.

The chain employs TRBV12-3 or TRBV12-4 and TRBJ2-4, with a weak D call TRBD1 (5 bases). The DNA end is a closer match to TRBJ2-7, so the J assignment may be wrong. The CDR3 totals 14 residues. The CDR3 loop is CASSFPGISYEQYF. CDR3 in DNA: TGTGCCAGCAGTTTTCCAGGGATCTCCTACGAGCAGTACTTC.